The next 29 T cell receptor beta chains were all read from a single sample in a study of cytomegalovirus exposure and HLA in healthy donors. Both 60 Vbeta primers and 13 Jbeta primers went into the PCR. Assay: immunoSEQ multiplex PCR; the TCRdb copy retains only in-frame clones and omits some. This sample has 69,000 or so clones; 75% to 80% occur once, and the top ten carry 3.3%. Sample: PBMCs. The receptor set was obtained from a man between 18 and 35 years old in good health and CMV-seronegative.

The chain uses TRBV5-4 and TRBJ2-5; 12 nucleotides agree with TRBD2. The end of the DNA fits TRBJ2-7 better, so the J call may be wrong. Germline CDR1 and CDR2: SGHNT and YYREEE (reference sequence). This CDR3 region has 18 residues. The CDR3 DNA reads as TGTGCCAGCAGCTTATCTCTTGGACTAGCGGGGATATCCTACGAGCAGTACTTC. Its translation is CASSLSLGLAGISYEQYF.

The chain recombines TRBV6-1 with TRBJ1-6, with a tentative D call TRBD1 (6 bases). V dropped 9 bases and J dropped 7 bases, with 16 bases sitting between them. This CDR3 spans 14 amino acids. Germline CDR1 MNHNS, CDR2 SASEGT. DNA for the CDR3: TGTGCCAGTAACAGGGAGCCGATAAATTCACCCCTCCACTTT. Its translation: CASNREPINSPLHF.

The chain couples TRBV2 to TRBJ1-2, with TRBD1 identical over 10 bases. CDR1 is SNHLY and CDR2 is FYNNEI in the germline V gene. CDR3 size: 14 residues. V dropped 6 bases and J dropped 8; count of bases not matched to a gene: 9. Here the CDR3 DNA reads TGTGCCAGCAGGACCGGGACAGGGGTTGGGGGCTACACCTTC. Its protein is CASRTGTGVGGYTF.

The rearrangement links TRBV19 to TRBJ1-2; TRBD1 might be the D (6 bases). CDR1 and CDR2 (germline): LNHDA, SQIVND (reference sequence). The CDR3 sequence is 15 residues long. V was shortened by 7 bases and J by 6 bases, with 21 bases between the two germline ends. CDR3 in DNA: TGTGCCAGTAATGTTCCGGGGGGGCTTCAGCATGGCTACACCTTC. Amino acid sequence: CASNVPGGLQHGYTF.

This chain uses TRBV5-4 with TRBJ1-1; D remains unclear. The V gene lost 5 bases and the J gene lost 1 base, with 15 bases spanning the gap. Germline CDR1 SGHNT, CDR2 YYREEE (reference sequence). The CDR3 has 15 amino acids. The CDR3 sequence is CASSRVAGPNTEAFF. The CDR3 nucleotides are TGTGCCAGCAGTCGGGTGGCCGGTCCGAACACTGAAGCTTTCTTT.

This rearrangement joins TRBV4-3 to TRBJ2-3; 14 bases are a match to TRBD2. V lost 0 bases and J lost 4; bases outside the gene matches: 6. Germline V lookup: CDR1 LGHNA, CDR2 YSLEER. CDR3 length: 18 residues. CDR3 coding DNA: TGCGCCAGCAGCCAAGACGTGGGACTAGCGGGGGCAGCAGATACGCAGTATTTT. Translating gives CASSQDVGLAGAADTQYF.

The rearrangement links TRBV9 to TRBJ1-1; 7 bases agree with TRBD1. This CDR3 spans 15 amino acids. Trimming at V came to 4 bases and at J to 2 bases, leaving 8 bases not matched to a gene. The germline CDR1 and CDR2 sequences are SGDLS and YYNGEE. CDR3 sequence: CASSHGDSDNTEAFF. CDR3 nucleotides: TGTGCCAGCAGCCACGGGGACAGCGACAACACTGAAGCTTTCTTT. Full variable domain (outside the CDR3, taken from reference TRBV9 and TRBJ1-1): DSGVTQTPKHLITATGQRVTLRCSPRSGDLSVYWYQQSLDQGLQFLIQYYNGEERAKGNILERFSAQQFPDLHSELNLSSLELGDSALYFCASSHGDSDNTEAFFGQGTRLTVV.

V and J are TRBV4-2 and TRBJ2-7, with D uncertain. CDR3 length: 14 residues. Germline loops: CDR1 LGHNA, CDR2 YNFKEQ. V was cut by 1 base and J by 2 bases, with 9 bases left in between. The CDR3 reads CASSQVLGAYEQYF. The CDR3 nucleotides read TGTGCCAGCAGCCAAGTCCTCGGAGCCTACGAGCAGTACTTC.

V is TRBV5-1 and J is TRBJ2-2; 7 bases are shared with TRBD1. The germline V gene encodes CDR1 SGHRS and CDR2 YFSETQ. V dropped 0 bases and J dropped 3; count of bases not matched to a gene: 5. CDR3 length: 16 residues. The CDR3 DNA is TGCGCCAGCAGCTTGGCGGCAGGGGGTTACACCGGGGAGCTGTTTTTT. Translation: CASSLAAGGYTGELFF. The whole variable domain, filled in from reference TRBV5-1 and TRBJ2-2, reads KAGVTQTPRYLIKTRGQQVTLSCSPISGHRSVSWYQQTPGQGLQFLFEYFSETQRNKGNFPGRFSGRQFSNSRSEMNVSTLELGDSALYLCASSLAAGGYTGELFFGEGSRLTVL.

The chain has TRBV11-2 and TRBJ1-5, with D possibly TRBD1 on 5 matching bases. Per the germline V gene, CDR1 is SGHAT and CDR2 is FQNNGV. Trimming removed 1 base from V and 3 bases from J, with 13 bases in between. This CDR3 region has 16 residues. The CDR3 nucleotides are TGTGCCAGCAGCTTAGGGCGGGGGGGACTCAATCAGCCCCAGCATTTT. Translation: CASSLGRGGLNQPQHF. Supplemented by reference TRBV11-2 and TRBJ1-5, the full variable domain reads EAGVAQSPRYKIIEKRQSVAFWCNPISGHATLYWYQQILGQGPKLLIQFQNNGVVDDSQLPKDRFSAERLKGVDSTLKIQPAKLEDSAVYLCASSLGRGGLNQPQHFGDGTRLSIL.

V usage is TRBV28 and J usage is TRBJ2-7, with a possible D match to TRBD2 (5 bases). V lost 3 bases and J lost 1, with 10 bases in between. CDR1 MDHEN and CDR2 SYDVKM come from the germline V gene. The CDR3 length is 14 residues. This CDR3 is CASSFTRWSYEQYF. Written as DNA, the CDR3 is TGTGCCAGCAGTTTTACTAGGTGGTCCTACGAGCAGTACTTC.

The CDR3 region is CASSTRTSSGTDTQYF. CDR3 nucleotides: TGTGCCAGCAGCACACGGACTAGTTCGGGCACAGATACGCAGTATTTT. The chain joins TRBV7-2 to TRBJ2-3; 7 bases are a match to TRBD2. Germline trimming cut 5 bases from V and 1 base from J; bases unmatched to any gene: 9. Germline CDR1 SGHTA, CDR2 FQGNSA. The CDR3 totals 16 residues.

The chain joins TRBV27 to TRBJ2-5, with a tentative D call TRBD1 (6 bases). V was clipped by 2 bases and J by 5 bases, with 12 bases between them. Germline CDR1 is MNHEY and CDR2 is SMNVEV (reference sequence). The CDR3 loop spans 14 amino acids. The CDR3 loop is CASSLLGGRETQYF. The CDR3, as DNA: TGTGCCAGCAGTTTACTTGGGGGCCGGGAGACCCAGTACTTC.

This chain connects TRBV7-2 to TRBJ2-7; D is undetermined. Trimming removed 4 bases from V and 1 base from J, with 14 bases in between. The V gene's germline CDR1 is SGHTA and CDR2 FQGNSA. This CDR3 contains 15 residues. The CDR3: CASSYSSQASYEQYF. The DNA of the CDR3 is TGTGCCAGCAGCTACAGCTCCCAGGCATCCTACGAGCAGTACTTC.

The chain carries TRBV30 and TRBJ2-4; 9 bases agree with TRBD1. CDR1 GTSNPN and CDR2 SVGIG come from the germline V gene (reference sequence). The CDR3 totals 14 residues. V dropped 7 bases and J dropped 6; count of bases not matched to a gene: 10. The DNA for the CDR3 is TGTGCCTCACACGCCGGGACAGGGAGAAACATTCAGTACTTC. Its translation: CASHAGTGRNIQYF.

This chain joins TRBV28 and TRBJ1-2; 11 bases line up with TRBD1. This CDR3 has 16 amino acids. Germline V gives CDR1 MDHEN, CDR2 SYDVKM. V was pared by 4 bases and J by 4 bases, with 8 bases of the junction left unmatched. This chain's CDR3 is CASSSTGTGGGYGYTF. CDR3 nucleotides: TGTGCCAGCAGTTCTACCGGGACAGGGGGTGGCTATGGCTACACCTTC.

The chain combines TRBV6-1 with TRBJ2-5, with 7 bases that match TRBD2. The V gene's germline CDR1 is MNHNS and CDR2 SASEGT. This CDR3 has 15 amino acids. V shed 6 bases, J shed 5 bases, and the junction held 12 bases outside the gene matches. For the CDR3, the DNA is TGTGCCAGCAGACTGTTGGGTGCCGGGGGGGAGACCCAGTACTTC. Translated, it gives CASRLLGAGGETQYF.

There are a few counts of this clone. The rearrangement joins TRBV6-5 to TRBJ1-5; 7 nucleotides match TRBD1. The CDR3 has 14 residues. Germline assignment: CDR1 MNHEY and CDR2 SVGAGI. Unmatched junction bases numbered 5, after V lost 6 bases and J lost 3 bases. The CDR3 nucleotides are TGTGCCAGCAGCTCAGGGGGATTCAATCAGCCCCAGCATTTT. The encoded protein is CASSSGGFNQPQHF.

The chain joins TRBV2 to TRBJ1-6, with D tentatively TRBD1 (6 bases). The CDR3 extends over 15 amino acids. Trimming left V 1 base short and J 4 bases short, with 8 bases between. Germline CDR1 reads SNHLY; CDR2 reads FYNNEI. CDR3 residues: CASSEGTAYNSPLHF. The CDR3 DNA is TGTGCCAGCAGTGAAGGGACAGCTTATAATTCACCCCTCCACTTT.

The DNA for the CDR3 is TGTGCCAGTCAGGGGGCGACCAGTAATTCACCCCTCCACTTT. Protein sequence: CASQGATSNSPLHF. J is TRBJ1-6 and V is TRBV2, with TRBD1 identical over 8 bases. Germline CDR1 and CDR2: SNHLY and FYNNEI. The CDR3 covers 14 residues. The V gene end was trimmed by 9 bases and the J gene end by 6 bases; junction bases not matched to a gene: 7.

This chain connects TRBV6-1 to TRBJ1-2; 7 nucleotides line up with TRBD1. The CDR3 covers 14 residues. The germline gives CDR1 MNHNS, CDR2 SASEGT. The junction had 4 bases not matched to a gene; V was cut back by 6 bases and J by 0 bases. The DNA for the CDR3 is TGTGCCAGCAGATTGGGACAGACTAACTATGGCTACACCTTC. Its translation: CASRLGQTNYGYTF.

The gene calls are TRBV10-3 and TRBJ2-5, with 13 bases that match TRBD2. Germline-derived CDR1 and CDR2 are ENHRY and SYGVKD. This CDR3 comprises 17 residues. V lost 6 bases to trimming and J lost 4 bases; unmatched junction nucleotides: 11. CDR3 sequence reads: CAIRPGLAGQSGETQYF. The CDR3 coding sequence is TGTGCCATCAGGCCGGGACTAGCGGGACAGTCCGGAGAGACCCAGTACTTC.

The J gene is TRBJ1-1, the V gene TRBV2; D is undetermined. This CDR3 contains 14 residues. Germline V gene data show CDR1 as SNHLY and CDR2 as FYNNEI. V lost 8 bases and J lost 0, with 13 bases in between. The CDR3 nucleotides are TGTGCCAGCGGCGGCAGCGACTTGAACACTGAAGCTTTCTTT. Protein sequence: CASGGSDLNTEAFF.

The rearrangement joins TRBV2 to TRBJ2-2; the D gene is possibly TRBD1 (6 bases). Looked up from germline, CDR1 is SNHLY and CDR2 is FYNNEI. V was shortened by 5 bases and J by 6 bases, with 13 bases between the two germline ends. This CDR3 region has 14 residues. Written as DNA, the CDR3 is TGTGCCAGCAGTCGACTACAGGGACCCGGGGAGCTGTTTTTT. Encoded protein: CASSRLQGPGELFF.

The CDR3: CASSQRTGINQPQHF. The CDR3 nucleotides are TGCGCCAGCAGCCAGCGGACCGGGATCAATCAGCCCCAGCATTTT. The V call is TRBV4-1, the J call TRBJ1-5; D uncertain. V gave up 3 bases and J gave up 3 bases, with 12 bases separating them. In germline, CDR1 is MGHRA, CDR2 YSYEKL. The CDR3 sequence is 15 residues long.

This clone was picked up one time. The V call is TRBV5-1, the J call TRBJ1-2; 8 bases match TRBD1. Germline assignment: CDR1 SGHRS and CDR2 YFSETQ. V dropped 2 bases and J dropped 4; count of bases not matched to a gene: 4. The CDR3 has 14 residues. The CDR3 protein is CASSLGQGGYGYTF. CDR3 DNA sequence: TGCGCCAGCAGCTTAGGACAGGGCGGCTATGGCTACACCTTC.

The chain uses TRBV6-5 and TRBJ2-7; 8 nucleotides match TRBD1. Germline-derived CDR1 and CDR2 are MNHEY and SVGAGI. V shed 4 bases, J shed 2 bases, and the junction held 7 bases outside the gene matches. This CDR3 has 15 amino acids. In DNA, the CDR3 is TGTGCCAGCAGTTCCGGGAGACAGGGGACCTACGAGCAGTACTTC. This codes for CASSSGRQGTYEQYF.

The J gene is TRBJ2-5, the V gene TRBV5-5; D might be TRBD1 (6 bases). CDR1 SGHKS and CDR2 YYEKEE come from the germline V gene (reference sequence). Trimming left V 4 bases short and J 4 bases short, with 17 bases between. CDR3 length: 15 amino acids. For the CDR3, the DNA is TGTGCCAGCAGCCCAGGAGGTACCAGGGGAGAGACCCAGTACTTC. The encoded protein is CASSPGGTRGETQYF.

CDR3 nucleotides: TGTGCCAGCAGCCCCTGGACAGGAGCCAATAACTATGGCTACACCTTC. Amino acid sequence: CASSPWTGANNYGYTF. The V call is TRBV7-6, the J call TRBJ1-2; 7 bases fit TRBD1. From germline, CDR1 is SGHVS and CDR2 FNYEAQ. The trim removed 5 bases at V and 1 base at J, leaving 10 bases unmatched. This CDR3 comprises 16 residues.